This T cell receptor (beta chain) emerged from a study of blood T cell repertoires in COVID-19. About the study: Acute and convalescent COVID-19 samples came from the United States, Italy and Spain. PBMCs, B-cell-depleted T cells, or T cells were the source of the cDNA or gDNA that made up the material.

This clone was observed once. CDR3 length: 14 amino acids. Germline V lookup: CDR1 LGHNA, CDR2 YSLEER. Trimming stripped 8 bases from V and 3 bases from J, with 15 bases between. Authors' analysis steps: Reference gene primer amplification yielded estimated nucleated cell counts. Clones were read by immunoSEQ multiplex PCR, and TCRdb kept only the in-frame ones, dropping some. The DNA was the basis for D and trimming; V, J and clone size are from that table. The data contain some 70,000 clones, over 75% of them singletons. This chain joins TRBV4-3 and TRBJ2-3, with D tentatively TRBD2 (6 bases). Sample: peripheral blood. The clonotype was recovered from a man at least 80 years old with acute or convalescent COVID-19. CDR3 sequence: CASGSGVRTDTQYF. In DNA, the CDR3 is TGCGCCAGCGGGTCGGGGGTGCGAACAGATACGCAGTATTTT.